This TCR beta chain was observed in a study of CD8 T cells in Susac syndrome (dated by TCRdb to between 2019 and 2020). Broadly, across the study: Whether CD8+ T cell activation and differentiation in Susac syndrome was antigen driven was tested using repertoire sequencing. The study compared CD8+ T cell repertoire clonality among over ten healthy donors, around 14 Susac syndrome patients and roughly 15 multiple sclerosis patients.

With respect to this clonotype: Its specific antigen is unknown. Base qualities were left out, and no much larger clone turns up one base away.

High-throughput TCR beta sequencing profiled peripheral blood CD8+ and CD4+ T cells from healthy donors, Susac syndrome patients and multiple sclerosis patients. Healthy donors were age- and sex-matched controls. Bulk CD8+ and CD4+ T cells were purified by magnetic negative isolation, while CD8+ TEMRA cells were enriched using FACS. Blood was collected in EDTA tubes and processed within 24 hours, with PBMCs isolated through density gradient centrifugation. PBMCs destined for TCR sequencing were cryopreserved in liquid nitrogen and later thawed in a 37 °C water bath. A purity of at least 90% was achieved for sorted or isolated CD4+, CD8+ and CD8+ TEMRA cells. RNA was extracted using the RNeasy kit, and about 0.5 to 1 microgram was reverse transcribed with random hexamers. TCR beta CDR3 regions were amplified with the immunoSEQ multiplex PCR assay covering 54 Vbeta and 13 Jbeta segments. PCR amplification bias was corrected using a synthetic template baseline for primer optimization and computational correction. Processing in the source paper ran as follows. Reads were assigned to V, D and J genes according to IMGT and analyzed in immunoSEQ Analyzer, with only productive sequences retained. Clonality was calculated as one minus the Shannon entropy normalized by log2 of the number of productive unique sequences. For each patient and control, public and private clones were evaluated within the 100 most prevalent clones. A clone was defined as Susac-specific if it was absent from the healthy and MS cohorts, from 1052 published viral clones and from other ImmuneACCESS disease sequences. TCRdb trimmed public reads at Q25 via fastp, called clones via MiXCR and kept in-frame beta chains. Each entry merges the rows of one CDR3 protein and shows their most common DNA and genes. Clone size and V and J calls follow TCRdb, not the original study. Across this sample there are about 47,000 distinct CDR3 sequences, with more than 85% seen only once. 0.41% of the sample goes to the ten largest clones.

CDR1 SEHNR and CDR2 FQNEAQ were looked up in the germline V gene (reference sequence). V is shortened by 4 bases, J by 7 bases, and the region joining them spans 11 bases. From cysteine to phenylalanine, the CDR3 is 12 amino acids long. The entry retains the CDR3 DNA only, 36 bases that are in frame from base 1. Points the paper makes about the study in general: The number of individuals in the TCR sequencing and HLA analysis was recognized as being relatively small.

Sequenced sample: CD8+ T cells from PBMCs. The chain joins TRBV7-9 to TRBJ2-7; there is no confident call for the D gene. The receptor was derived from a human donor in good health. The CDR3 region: CASSSIVREQYF. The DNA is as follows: TGTGCCAGCAGCTCAATCGTCAGGGAGCAGTACTTC.